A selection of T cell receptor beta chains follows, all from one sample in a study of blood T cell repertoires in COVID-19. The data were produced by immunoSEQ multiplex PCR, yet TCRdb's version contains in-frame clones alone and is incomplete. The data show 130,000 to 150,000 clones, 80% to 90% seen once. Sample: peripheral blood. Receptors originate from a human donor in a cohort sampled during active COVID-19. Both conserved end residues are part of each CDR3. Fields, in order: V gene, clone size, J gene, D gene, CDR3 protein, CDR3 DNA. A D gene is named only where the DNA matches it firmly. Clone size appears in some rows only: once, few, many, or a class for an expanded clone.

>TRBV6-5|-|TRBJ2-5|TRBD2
CASSLGLLREETQYF
TGTGCCAGCAGTCTGGGACTACTCAGAGAAGAGACCCAGTACTTC
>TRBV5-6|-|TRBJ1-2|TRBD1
CASSDTGGNGYTF
TGTGCCAGCAGCGATACAGGGGGTAATGGCTACACCTTC
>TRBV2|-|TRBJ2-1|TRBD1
CASSEAALRTGLPYNEQFF
TGTGCCAGCAGTGAAGCGGCCCTACGGACAGGGCTCCCCTACAATGAGCAGTTCTTC
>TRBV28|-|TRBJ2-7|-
CASSLHSIPGQYF
TGTGCCAGCAGTTTACATTCTATCCCGGGACAGTACTTC
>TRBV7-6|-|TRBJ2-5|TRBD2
CASSSGGRSGETQYF
TGTGCCAGCAGCTCCGGGGGGAGGAGCGGGGAGACCCAGTACTTC
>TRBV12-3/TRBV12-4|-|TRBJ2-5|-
CASSPGSWATQYF
TGTGCCAGCAGTCCGGGATCGTGGGCAACCCAGTACTTC
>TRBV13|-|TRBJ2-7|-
CASSPRSGYEQYF
TGTGCCAGCAGCCCTAGATCTGGCTACGAGCAGTACTTC
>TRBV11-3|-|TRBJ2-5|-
CASSRGHISQETQYF
TGTGCCAGCAGCCGCGGACACATATCCCAAGAGACCCAGTACTTC
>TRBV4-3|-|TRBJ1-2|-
CASSQSGGRVHGYTF
TGCGCCAGCAGCCAGTCGGGGGGCAGGGTTCATGGCTACACCTTC
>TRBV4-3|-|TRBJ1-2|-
CASSQAGDGYTF
TGCGCCAGCAGCCAAGCGGGAGATGGCTACACCTTC
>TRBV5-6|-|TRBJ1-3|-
CASSGTGKNTIYF
TGTGCCAGCAGCGGAACAGGGAAGAACACCATATATTTT
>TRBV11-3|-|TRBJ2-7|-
CASSLRGNYEQYF
TGTGCCAGCAGCTTAAGGGGGAACTACGAGCAGTACTTC
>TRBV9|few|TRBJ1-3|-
CASSVGTTGNTIYF
TGTGCCAGCAGCGTGGGGACAACTGGAAACACCATATATTTT
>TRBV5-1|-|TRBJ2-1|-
CASSQRPQGSEQFF
TGCGCCAGCAGCCAAAGACCTCAGGGGAGTGAGCAGTTCTTC
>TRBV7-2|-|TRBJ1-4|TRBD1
CASSSLGQGYGLFF
TGTGCCAGCAGCTCTTTGGGACAGGGCTACGGGCTGTTTTTT
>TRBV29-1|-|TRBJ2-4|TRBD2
CSAGIPAGGKNIQYF
TGCAGCGCCGGAATCCCAGCGGGGGGTAAAAACATTCAGTACTTC
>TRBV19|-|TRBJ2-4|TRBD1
CASGPRDRGTKNIQYF
TGTGCCAGTGGACCCCGGGACAGGGGAACCAAAAACATTCAGTACTTC
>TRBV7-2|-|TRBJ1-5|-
CASSLGQFRQPQHF
TGTGCCAGCAGCTTAGGACAGTTTCGCCAGCCCCAGCATTTT
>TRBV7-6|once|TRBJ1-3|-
CASSLVGQGGNTIYF
TGTGCCAGCAGCTTAGTAGGACAAGGTGGAAACACCATATATTTT
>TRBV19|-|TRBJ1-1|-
CASSIGQGTEAFF
TGTGCCAGTAGTATAGGCCAGGGGACTGAAGCTTTCTTT
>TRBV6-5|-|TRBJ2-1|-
CASSYYKGPPYNEQFF
TGTGCCAGCAGTTACTATAAGGGGCCTCCCTACAATGAGCAGTTCTTC
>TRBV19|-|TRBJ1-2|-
CASSILDGGGGYYGYTF
TGTGCCAGTAGTATTCTCGATGGCGGGGGAGGGTACTATGGCTACACCTTC
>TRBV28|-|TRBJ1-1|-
CALAGTNTEAFF
TGTGCCCTCGCGGGGACCAACACTGAAGCTTTCTTT
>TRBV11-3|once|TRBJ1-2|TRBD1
CASSSDRENYGYTF
TGTGCCAGCAGCTCGGACAGGGAAAACTATGGCTACACCTTC
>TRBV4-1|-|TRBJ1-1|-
CASSQERGGWAEAFF
TGCGCCAGCAGCCAAGAGAGGGGGGGTTGGGCTGAAGCTTTCTTT
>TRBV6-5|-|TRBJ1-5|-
CASSYGRSNQPQHF
TGTGCCAGCAGTTACGGCAGGAGCAATCAGCCCCAGCATTTT
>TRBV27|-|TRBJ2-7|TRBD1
CASSSPRTGGSYEQYF
TGTGCCAGCAGTTCCCCGCGAACAGGGGGGTCCTACGAGCAGTACTTC
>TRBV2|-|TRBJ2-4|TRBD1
CASMRWGQGAKNIQYF
TGTGCCAGCATGAGATGGGGACAGGGGGCCAAAAACATTCAGTACTTC
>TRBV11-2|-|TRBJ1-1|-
CASSLPNTEAFF
TGTGCCAGCAGCTTACCAAACACTGAAGCTTTCTTT
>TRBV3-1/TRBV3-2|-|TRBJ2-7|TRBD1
CASAQGATAEQYF
TGTGCCAGTGCACAGGGGGCAACAGCCGAGCAGTACTTC
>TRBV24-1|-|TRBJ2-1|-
CATSASGLVAHNEQFF
TGTGCCACCAGTGCCAGCGGACTGGTAGCCCACAATGAGCAGTTCTTC
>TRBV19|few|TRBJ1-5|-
CASSILRESSNQPQHF
TGTGCCAGTAGTATCCTGCGTGAATCTAGCAATCAGCCCCAGCATTTT
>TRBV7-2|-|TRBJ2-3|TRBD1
CASSQGVPDTQYF
TGTGCCAGCAGCCAGGGGGTCCCAGATACGCAGTATTTT
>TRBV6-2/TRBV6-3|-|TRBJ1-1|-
CASSYGTHTEAFF
TGTGCCAGCAGTTACGGCACCCACACTGAAGCTTTCTTT
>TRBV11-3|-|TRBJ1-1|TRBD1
CASSSGGIGDRGLNTEAFF
TGTGCCAGCAGCTCCGGCGGAATTGGGGACAGGGGCTTGAACACTGAAGCTTTCTTT
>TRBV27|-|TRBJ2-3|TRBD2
CASSPRGLGGGVFGTDTQYF
TGTGCCAGCAGTCCCCGGGGTCTAGGCGGGGGGGTTTTTGGCACAGATACGCAGTATTTT
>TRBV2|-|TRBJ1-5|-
CASRGTDEDPQHF
TGTGCCAGCCGCGGGACGGACGAGGATCCCCAGCATTTT
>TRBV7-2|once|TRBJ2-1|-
CASRGTGSGEQFF
TGTGCCAGCAGGGGAACAGGGTCTGGTGAGCAGTTCTTC
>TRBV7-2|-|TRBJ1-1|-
CASSLGGRGTEAFF
TGTGCCAGCAGCTTAGGAGGGAGAGGCACTGAAGCTTTCTTT
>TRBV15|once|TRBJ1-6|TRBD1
CATSRSGTGVSPLHF
TGTGCCACCAGCAGATCCGGGACAGGGGTTTCACCCCTCCACTTT
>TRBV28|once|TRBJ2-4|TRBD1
CASSSSGTGGRNIQYF
TGTGCCAGCAGTTCCTCCGGGACAGGGGGCAGAAACATTCAGTACTTC
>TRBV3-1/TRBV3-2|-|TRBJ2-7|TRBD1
CASSQGQGRYSYEQYF
TGTGCCAGCAGCCAAGGACAGGGGCGCTACTCCTACGAGCAGTACTTC
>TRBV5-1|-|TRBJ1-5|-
CASSLGDYSNQPQHF
TGCGCCAGCAGCTTGGGGGACTATAGCAATCAGCCCCAGCATTTT
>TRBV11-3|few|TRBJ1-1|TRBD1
CASSLGGQLNTEAFF
TGTGCCAGCAGCTTAGGGGGACAGCTGAACACTGAAGCTTTCTTT
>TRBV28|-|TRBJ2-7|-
CASSSPRVYEQYF
TGTGCCAGCAGTTCGCCCAGGGTTTACGAGCAGTACTTC
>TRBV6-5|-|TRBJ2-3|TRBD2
CASNPGGTQYF
TGTGCCAGCAATCCGGGGGGTACGCAGTATTTT
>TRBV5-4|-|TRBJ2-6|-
CASSVTVAGANVLTF
TGTGCCAGCAGCGTCACGGTAGCTGGGGCCAACGTCCTGACTTTC
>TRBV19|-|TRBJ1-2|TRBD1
CASNPDRVGGYTF
TGTGCCAGTAACCCGGACAGGGTTGGTGGCTACACCTTC
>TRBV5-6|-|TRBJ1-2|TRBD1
CASSLDRGRRYTF
TGTGCCAGCAGCCTCGACAGGGGGCGGCGGTACACCTTC
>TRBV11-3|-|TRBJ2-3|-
CASGRQALEGDTQYF
TGTGCCAGCGGCCGTCAGGCCCTGGAGGGAGATACGCAGTATTTT
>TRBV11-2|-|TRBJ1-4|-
CASSLADSPNEKLFF
TGTGCCAGCAGCTTAGCGGACAGTCCTAATGAAAAACTGTTTTTT
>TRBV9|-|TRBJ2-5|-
CASSVIGIGTEETQYF
TGTGCCAGCAGCGTAATCGGGATCGGGACTGAAGAGACCCAGTACTTC
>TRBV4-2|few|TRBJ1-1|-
CASSQDDGRGNTEAFF
TGTGCCAGCAGCCAAGATGACGGCCGGGGGAACACTGAAGCTTTCTTT
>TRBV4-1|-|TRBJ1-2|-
CASSQDRQIYGYTF
TGCGCCAGCAGCCAAGATCGACAGATCTATGGCTACACCTTC
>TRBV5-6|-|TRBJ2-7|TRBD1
CASSFRDRVNEQYF
TGTGCCAGCAGCTTCCGGGACAGGGTAAACGAGCAGTACTTC
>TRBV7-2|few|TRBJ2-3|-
CASSSPHSDTQYF
TGTGCCAGCAGCTCCCCCCATTCAGATACGCAGTATTTT
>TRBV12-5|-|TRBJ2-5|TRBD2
CASGLGLAGGVEETQYF
TGTGCTAGTGGTCTGGGACTAGCGGGGGGGGTAGAAGAGACCCAGTACTTC
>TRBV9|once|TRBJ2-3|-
CASSVTPTDTQYF
TGTGCCAGCAGCGTAACTCCCACAGATACGCAGTATTTT
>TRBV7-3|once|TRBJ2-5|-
CASSPGGPYQTQYF
TGTGCCAGCAGCCCAGGGGGGCCCTACCAGACCCAGTACTTC